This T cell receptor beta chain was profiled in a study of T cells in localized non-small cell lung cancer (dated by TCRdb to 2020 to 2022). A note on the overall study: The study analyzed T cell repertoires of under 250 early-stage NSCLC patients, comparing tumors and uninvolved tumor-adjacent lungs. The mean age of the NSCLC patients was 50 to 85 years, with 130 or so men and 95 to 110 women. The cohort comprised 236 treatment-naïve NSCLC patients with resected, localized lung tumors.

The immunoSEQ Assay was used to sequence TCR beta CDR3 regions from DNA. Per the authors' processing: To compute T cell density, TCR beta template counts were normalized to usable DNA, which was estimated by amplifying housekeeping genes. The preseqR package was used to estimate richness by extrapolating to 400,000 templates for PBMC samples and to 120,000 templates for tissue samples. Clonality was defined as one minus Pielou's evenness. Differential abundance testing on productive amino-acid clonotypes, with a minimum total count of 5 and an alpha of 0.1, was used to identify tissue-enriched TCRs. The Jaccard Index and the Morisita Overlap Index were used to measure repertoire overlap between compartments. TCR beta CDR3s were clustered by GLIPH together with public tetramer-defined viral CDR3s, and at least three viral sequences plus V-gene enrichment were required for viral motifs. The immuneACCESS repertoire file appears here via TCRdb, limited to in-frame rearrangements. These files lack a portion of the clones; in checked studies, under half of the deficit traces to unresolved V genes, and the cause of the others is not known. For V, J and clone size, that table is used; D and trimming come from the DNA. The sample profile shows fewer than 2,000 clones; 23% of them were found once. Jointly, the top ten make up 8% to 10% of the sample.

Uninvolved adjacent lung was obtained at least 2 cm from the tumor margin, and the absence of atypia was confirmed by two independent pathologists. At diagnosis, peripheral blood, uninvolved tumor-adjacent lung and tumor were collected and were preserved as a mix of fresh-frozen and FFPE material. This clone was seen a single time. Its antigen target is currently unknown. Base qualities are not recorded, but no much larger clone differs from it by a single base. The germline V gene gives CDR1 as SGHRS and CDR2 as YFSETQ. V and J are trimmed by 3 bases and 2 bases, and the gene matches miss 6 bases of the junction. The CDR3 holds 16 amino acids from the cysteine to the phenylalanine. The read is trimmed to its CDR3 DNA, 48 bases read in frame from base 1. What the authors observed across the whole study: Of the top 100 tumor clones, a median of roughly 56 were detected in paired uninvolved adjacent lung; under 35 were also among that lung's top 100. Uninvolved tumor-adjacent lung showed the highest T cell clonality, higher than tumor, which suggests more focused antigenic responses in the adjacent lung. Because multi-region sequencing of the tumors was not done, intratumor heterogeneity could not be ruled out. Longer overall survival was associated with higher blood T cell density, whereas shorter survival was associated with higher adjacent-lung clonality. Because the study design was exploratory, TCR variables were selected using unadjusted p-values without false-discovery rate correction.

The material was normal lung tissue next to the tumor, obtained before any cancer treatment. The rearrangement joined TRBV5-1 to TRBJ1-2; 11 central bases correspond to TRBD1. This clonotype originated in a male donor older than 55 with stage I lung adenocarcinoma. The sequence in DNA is TGCGCCAGCAGCTCCGGGACAGGGGGAACGAACTATGGCTACACCTTC. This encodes CASSSGTGGTNYGYTF.